The source of this T cell receptor beta chain is a study of blood T cell repertoires in COVID-19. The table came from immunoSEQ multiplex PCR; TCRdb's copy has only in-frame clones and leaves some out. In the table there are some 250,000 clones, approximately 85% of which are singletons. In assigning cohorts, the study relied on participant-reported clinical history. CDR3 length: 17 amino acids. Germline assignment: CDR1 LNHDA and CDR2 SQIVND (reference sequence). The V and J ends lost 0 bases and 0 bases respectively, with 12 bases between them. Sequencing used PBMCs or T cells enriched from blood (not recorded which). This sequence originates from a woman aged 50 to 60 who had recovered from COVID-19. The genes are TRBV19 and TRBJ2-1; maybe TRBD2 (6 bases). The chain's CDR3 is CASSIDRGGNSYNEQFF. CDR3 DNA sequence: TGTGCCAGTAGTATAGATCGGGGCGGGAACTCCTACAATGAGCAGTTCTTC. The variable domain in full, completed from reference TRBV19 and TRBJ2-1, reads DGGITQSPKYLFRKEGQNVTLSCEQNLNHDAMYWYRQDPGQGLRLIYYSQIVNDFQKGDIAEGYSVSREKKESFPLTVTSAQKNPTAFYLCASSIDRGGNSYNEQFFGPGTRLTVL.